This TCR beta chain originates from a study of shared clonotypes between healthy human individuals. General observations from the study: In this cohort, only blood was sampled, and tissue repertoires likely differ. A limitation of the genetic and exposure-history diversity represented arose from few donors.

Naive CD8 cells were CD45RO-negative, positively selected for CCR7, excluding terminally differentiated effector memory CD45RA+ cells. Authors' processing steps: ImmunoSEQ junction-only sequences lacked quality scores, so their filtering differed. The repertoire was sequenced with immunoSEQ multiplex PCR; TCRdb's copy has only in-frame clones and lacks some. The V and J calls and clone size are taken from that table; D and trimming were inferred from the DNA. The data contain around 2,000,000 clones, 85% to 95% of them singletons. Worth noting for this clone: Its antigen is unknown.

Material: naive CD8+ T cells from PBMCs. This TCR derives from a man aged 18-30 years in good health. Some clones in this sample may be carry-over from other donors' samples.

As DNA, the CDR3 is TGTGCCAGCAGCCGCCCCCTGGTAGCGGGCACAGATACGCAGTATTTT. Amino acids: CASSRPLVAGTDTQYF. The chain joins TRBV11-2 to TRBJ2-3; tentative D call: TRBD2 (6 bases). V shed 5 bases and J shed 1 base, with 16 bases lying between them. The germline V gene encodes CDR1 SGHAT and CDR2 FQNNGV. The CDR3 totals 16 residues. Using reference TRBV11-2 and TRBJ2-3 for the parts outside the CDR3, the full variable domain is EAGVAQSPRYKIIEKRQSVAFWCNPISGHATLYWYQQILGQGPKLLIQFQNNGVVDDSQLPKDRFSAERLKGVDSTLKIQPAKLEDSAVYLCASSRPLVAGTDTQYFGPGTRLTVL.